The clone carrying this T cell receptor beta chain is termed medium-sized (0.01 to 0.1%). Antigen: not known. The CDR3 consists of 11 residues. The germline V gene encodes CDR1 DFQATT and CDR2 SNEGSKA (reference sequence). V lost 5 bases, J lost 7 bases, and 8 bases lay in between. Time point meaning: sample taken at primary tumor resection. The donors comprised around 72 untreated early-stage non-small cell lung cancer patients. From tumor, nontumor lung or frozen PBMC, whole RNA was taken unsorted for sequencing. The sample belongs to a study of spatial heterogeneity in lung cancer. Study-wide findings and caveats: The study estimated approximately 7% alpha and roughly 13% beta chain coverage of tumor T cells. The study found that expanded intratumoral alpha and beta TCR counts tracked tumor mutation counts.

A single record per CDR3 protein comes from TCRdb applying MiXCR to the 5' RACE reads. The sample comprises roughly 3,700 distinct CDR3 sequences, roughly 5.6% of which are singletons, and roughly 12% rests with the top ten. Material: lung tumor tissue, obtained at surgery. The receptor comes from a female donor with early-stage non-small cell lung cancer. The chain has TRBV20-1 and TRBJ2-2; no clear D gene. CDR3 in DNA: TGCAGTGCTTACTACTACGGGGAGCTGTTTTTT. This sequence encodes CSAYYYGELFF.